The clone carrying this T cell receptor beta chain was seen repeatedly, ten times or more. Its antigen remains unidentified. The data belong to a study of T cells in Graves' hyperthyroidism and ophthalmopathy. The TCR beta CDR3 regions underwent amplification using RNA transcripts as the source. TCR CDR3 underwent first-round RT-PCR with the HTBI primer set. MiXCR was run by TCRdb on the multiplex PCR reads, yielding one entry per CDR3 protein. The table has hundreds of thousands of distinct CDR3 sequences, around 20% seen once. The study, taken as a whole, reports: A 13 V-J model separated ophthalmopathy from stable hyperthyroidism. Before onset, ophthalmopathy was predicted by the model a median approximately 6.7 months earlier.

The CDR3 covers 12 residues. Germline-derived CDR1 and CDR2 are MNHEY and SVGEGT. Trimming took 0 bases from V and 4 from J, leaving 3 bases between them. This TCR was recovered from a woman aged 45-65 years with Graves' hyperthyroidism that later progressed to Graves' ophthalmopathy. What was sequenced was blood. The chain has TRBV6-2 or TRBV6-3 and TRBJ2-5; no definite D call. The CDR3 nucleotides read TGTGCCAGCAGTTACTCGCTAGAGACCCAGTACTTC. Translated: CASSYSLETQYF.